This TCR beta chain was obtained from a study of cytotoxic CD8 clonotypes in ibrutinib-treated CLL. Whole-study context: There were 11 relapsed/refractory patients and about 15 treatment-naive patients, and around 18 were IGHV unmutated. Among patients, 24 responded partially and 2 completely; roughly 14 then stayed remitted and roughly 12 progressed after median around 68 months.

Germline assignment: CDR1 SGHTA and CDR2 FQGNSA. This CDR3 contains 15 residues. The junction had 7 bases not matched to a gene; V was cut back by 1 base and J by 7 bases. TCR beta libraries used approximately 1.9 micrograms of genomic DNA from cryopreserved PBMCs. The study's findings and limits: Different sampling times were used for sustained-remission and progressing patients.

Assay: immunoSEQ multiplex PCR; the TCRdb copy retains only in-frame clones and omits some. The data contain approximately 340,000 clones, over 60% of them singletons. Remarks on this clone: Its cognate antigen is unknown.

Sequencing was performed on PBMCs, taken after 36 months of ibrutinib treatment. The receptor comes from a human donor with chronic lymphocytic leukemia. The genes are TRBV7-2 and TRBJ2-1, with 7 bases that match TRBD2. CDR3 nucleotides: TGTGCCAGCAGCTTAGGGCTGGGCGGGAGAAATGAGCAGTTCTTC. Translated, it gives CASSLGLGGRNEQFF. Looking up the rest from reference TRBV7-2 and TRBJ2-1 gives the full variable domain: GAGVSQSPSNKVTEKGKDVELRCDPISGHTALYWYRQSLGQGLEFLIYFQGNSAPDKSGLPSDRFSAERTGGSVSTLTIQRTQQEDSAVYLCASSLGLGGRNEQFFGPGTRLTVL.